This record looks at one T cell receptor beta chain sequence and its context. The antigen remains undetermined. The V end was cut by 3 bases, the J end by 9 bases, with 9 bases between. Germline-derived CDR1 and CDR2 are LNHDA and SQIVND (reference sequence). This CDR3 spans 12 amino acids. This entry comes from a study of immune evolution from preneoplasia to lung adenocarcinoma. Histologic diagnosis was independently verified by two lung pathologists. TCRdb's table, derived via immunoSEQ multiplex PCR, lists solely in-frame clones and lacks some. The repertoire consists of 8,500 to 13,000 clones, with about four fifths occurring once and the leading ten covering 1.7%. Study-wide results and limits: Normal lung had the highest top T cell clone frequencies.

Sequenced material: FFPE minimally invasive lung adenocarcinoma tissue. The TCR originated in a person aged 70 to 79 with lung adenocarcinoma. The chain recombines TRBV19 with TRBJ2-1, with D hard to call. The CDR3 DNA is TGTGCCAGTAGTATGATGGCCTCTGAGCAGTTCTTC. Protein: CASSMMASEQFF.